The 3 T cell receptor beta chains in this list originate from one sample, sequenced in a study of neurological immune-mediated disorders. The time point was: longitudinal time-point 3. TCRdb processed the 5' RACE reads anew with MiXCR; each CDR3 protein has one entry. The sample lists more than 95,000 distinct CDR3 sequences, approximately 10% occurring once. The sequenced sample was PBMCs. These receptors came from a female donor with HTLV-1-associated myelopathy (HAM/TSP).

Many counts were recorded for this clonotype. This chain uses TRBV5-1 with TRBJ2-2, with D perhaps TRBD1 (5 bases). This CDR3 region has 14 residues. V lost 0 bases and J lost 6, with 9 bases in between. Germline CDR1 and CDR2: SGHRS and YFSETQ. The CDR3 reads CASSLVQGSGELFF. The CDR3 DNA follows: TGCGCCAGCAGCTTGGTTCAGGGTTCCGGGGAGCTGTTTTTT.

This clonotype was counted many times. The chain joins TRBV4-1 to TRBJ2-2; 7 bases fit TRBD2. Germline loops: CDR1 MGHRA, CDR2 YSYEKL. CDR3 length: 17 residues. The trim removed 4 bases at V and 0 bases at J, leaving 8 bases unmatched. This chain's CDR3 is CASSPYQGGANTGELFF. The CDR3 region has the DNA TGCGCCAGCAGCCCATACCAGGGAGGGGCGAACACCGGGGAGCTGTTTTTT.

This sequence joins TRBV20-1 and TRBJ2-4, with D possibly being TRBD2 (6 bases). Germline assignment: CDR1 DFQATT and CDR2 SNEGSKA (reference sequence). Trimming removed 6 bases from V and 9 bases from J, with 18 bases in between. The CDR3 is 13 amino acids. The CDR3 reads CSAAVTGGSIQYF. The CDR3 DNA reads TGCAGTGCAGCGGTTACCGGGGGTAGCATTCAGTACTTC.